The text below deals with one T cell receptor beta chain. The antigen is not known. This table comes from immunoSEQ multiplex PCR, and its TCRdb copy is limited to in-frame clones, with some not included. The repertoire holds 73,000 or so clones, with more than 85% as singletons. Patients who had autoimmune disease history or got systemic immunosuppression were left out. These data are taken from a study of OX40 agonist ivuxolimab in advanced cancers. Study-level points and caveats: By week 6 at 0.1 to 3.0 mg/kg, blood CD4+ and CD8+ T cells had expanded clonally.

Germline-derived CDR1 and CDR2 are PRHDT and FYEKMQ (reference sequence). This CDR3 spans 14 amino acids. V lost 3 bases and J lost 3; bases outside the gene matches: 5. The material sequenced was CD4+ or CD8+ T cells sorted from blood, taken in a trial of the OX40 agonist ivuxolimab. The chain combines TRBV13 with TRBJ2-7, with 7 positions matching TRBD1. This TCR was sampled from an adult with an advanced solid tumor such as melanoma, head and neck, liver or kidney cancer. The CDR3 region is CASSFSRGSYEQYF. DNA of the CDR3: TGTGCCAGCAGCTTTTCCAGGGGGAGCTACGAGCAGTACTTC. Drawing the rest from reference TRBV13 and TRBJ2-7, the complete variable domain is AAGVIQSPRHLIKEKRETATLKCYPIPRHDTVYWYQQGPGQDPQFLISFYEKMQSDKGSIPDRFSAQQFSDYHSELNMSSLELGDSALYFCASSFSRGSYEQYFGPGTRLTVT.